This T cell receptor beta chain was sequenced for a study of radiotherapy plus CTLA-4 blockade in lung cancer. Study-wide background: There were objective responses in over 15% of patients, and more than 30% had disease control.

Study observations and caveats: TCR clones originating in tumors grew in number in blood after radiotherapy plus ipilimumab. Early clone dynamics of blood T cells, plus interferon-beta, reportedly predicted response best.

CDR1 is SGHRS, CDR2 YFSETQ, per germline. The CDR3 spans 16 residues. Trimming took 3 bases from V and 8 from J; bases not matched to a gene: 13. Each patient with chemo-refractory metastatic non-small-cell lung cancer was treated with focal radiation plus CTLA-4 blockade using ipilimumab. Here immunoSEQ multiplex PCR was the method, and the copy in TCRdb shows in-frame clones only, minus some. The data show under 95,000 clones, roughly 79% seen once. Comment on this clone: Antigen unknown.

J is TRBJ1-5 and V is TRBV5-1; 8 bases are shared with TRBD1. This receptor was obtained from a human donor with non-small cell lung cancer whose response to radiotherapy plus ipilimumab could not be evaluated. Some clones in this sample may be carry-over from other donors' samples. Sequencing used peripheral blood, obtained from a patient treated with radiotherapy plus ipilimumab. The CDR3 region is CASSYNGQGVGEPQHF. CDR3 sequence (DNA): TGCGCCAGCAGCTATAACGGACAGGGTGTGGGAGAGCCCCAGCATTTT.